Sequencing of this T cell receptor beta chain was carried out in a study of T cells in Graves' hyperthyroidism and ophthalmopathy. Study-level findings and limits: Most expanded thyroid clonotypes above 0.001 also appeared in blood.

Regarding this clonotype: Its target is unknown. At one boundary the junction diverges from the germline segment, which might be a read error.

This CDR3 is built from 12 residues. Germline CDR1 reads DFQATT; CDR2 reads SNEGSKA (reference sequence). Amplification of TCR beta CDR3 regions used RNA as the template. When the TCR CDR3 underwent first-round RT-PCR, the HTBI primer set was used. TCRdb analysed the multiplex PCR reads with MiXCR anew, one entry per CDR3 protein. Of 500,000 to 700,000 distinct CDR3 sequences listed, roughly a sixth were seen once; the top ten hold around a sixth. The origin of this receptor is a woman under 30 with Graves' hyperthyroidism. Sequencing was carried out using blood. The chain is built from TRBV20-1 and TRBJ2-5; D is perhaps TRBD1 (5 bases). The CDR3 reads CSATQGEKTQSF. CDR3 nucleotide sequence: TGCAGTGCTACGCAGGGCGAGAAGACCCAGTCCTTC.